What follows are 9 T cell receptor beta chains derived from one specimen sequenced in a study of radiotherapy plus CTLA-4 blockade in lung cancer. Method: immunoSEQ multiplex PCR; TCRdb's copy keeps in-frame clones and lacks some. The sample holds 43,000 or so clones; about three quarters are singletons and the top ten take 3% to 4.5%. The specimen was peripheral blood, collected from a patient treated with radiotherapy plus ipilimumab. The source of these receptors is a human donor with non-small cell lung cancer who had a complete response to radiotherapy plus ipilimumab.

This clone has more than one count but fewer than ten. The rearrangement uses TRBV19 and TRBJ1-5; TRBD1 is a possible D gene (5 bases). Germline V lookup: CDR1 LNHDA, CDR2 SQIVND (reference sequence). The CDR3 is 15 residues long. V was clipped by 3 bases and J by 3 bases, with 12 bases between them. The CDR3 coding sequence is TGTGCCAGTAGTATGCAGCAGGGCGTCAATCAGCCCCAGCATTTT. Amino acids: CASSMQQGVNQPQHF.

The chain joins TRBV6-5 to TRBJ1-2, with a weak D call TRBD1 (5 bases). Germline CDR1 MNHEY, CDR2 SVGAGI. V was clipped by 6 bases and J by 4 bases, with 15 bases between them. This CDR3 has 14 amino acids. The CDR3 DNA is TGTGCCAGCAGCCGAGACAGAAACTTCTATGGCTACACCTTC. The encoded protein is CASSRDRNFYGYTF.

The chain links TRBV30 to TRBJ1-1, with TRBD1 matching 7 bases. The CDR3 spans 15 residues. Trimming took 3 bases from V and 1 from J; bases not matched to a gene: 8. Germline assignment: CDR1 GTSNPN and CDR2 SVGIG (reference sequence). CDR3 sequence (DNA): TGTGCCTGGAGCCCGGGACAGTCATCGAACACTGAAGCTTTCTTT. Amino acid sequence: CAWSPGQSSNTEAFF.

This clone was observed a handful of times. V usage is TRBV5-1 and J usage is TRBJ2-7; 9 bases match TRBD1. The length of the CDR3 is 16 residues. Germline CDR1 and CDR2: SGHRS and YFSETQ. The V gene end was trimmed by 0 bases and the J gene end by 0 bases; junction bases not matched to a gene: 4. CDR3 coding DNA: TGCGCCAGCAGCTTGGAGGGGACAGGGACCTCCTACGAGCAGTACTTC. It specifies CASSLEGTGTSYEQYF.

Only a few counts were recorded for this clone. The CDR3 spells CASRETGALPYGYTF. The CDR3, as DNA: TGTGCCAGCAGAGAGACAGGGGCCCTTCCCTATGGCTACACCTTC. This rearrangement joins TRBV6-5 to TRBJ1-2; 8 bases are shared with TRBD1. CDR3 length: 15 amino acids. Germline CDR1 reads MNHEY; CDR2 reads SVGAGI. V lost 6 bases to trimming and J lost 4 bases; unmatched junction nucleotides: 10.

The chain is built from TRBV11-2 and TRBJ1-1; no clear D gene. This CDR3 has 13 amino acids. Germline V lookup: CDR1 SGHAT, CDR2 FQNNGV. Trimming stripped 2 bases from V and 1 base from J, with 5 bases between. The CDR3 coding sequence is TGTGCCAGCAGCTTAACTCGGAACACTGAAGCTTTCTTT. Protein product: CASSLTRNTEAFF.

In its sample, this clone was seen once. The V call is TRBV19, the J call TRBJ2-7; 9 positions agree with TRBD2. The V gene's germline CDR1 is LNHDA and CDR2 SQIVND (reference sequence). The CDR3 covers 16 residues. V shed 4 bases, J shed 6 bases, and the junction held 13 bases outside the gene matches. The CDR3 loop is CASSNQPGLASREQYF. CDR3 in DNA: TGTGCCAGTAGTAACCAACCGGGACTAGCTTCTCGCGAGCAGTACTTC.

This clone was observed once. DNA of the CDR3: TGTGCCAGCAGCCCGGGACTCCTCGCGATTGGGAACACTGAAGCTTTCTTT. It specifies CASSPGLLAIGNTEAFF. The chain couples TRBV5-6 to TRBJ1-1, with D perhaps TRBD1 (5 bases). The germline V gene encodes CDR1 SGHDT and CDR2 YYEEEE. CDR3 length equals 17 residues. Trimming left V 4 bases short and J 1 base short, with 20 bases between.

The genes are TRBV4-3 and TRBJ1-3; no reliable D call. From germline, CDR1 is LGHNA and CDR2 YSLEER. The CDR3 is made up of 15 amino acids. Trimming left V 4 bases short and J 4 bases short, with 14 bases between. The DNA for the CDR3 is TGCGCCAGCAGCCCCTTCCTAAGTTTAGGAAACACCATATATTTT. Its translation: CASSPFLSLGNTIYF.